What follows is one T cell receptor beta chain and its context. This sample is drawn from a study of blood T cells in healthy people across ages. As for the study in general: For every two T cells, template switching captured about one barcoded beta molecule.

Germline lookup yields CDR1 MDHEN and CDR2 SYDVKM. The CDR3 has 16 amino acids. V lost 6 bases, J lost 0 bases, and 11 bases stayed unmatched. A second PCR of 7 to 11 cycles used a sample-barcoded 5' primer and a J-beta primer mix. The template-switch adaptor was a 5' adaptor with 12 random nucleotides. It tagged each cDNA molecule. TCRdb reanalysed the 5' RACE reads using MiXCR and keeps one entry per CDR3 protein. The top ten hold around 0.75% of the sample, which has roughly 1,100,000 distinct CDR3 sequences, approximately 25% seen once. These data are also associated with another study on T cells of mothers and their children. Turning to that study: All extracted RNA went into cDNA synthesis, roughly 1.5 ug per 15 ul. Persisting microchimeric T cell clones went undetected.

The sequence came from a girl aged 2-10 years in good health. The V call is TRBV28, the J call TRBJ2-7; 7 nucleotides align to TRBD1. Sequencing input: blood. CDR3 nucleotides: TGTGCCAGCAGCCCTCCGGGACAGATTGCCTCCTACGAGCAGTACTTC. Translating it yields CASSPPGQIASYEQYF.